The clone carrying this T cell receptor beta chain was recorded at least ten times. Its specificity is unknown. Healthy Caucasians made up all donors. In TCRdb, the 5' RACE reads were re-called with MiXCR into one record per CDR3 protein. The sample has about 240,000 distinct CDR3 sequences; about 12% are singletons. The data stem from a study of identical twins. General study findings and limits: Without tracking the same donors, conclusions rested on cross-sectional statistical analysis.

The germline V and J ends were trimmed by 1 base and 5 bases, with 3 bases remaining between them. The CDR3 sequence is 12 residues long. Germline lookup yields CDR1 MNHNS and CDR2 SASEGT. The same specimen was also included in a second study, on yellow fever vaccine responses in identical twins. That source reports: As reported, the vaccine T cell response of twins seemed partly convergent and partly personalized.

The TCR originated in a woman aged 18-30 years in good health. This chain uses TRBV6-1 with TRBJ2-1, with no clear D. Input material: memory (CD45RO+) T cells sorted from blood. This chain's CDR3 is CASSEGDNEQFF. The CDR3 DNA follows: TGTGCCAGCAGTGAAGGGGACAATGAGCAGTTCTTC.